This TCR beta chain was captured in a study of beta chain features in type 1 diabetes. Whole-study findings and limits: Shortening that was moderate but significant affected the TCRB CDR3s of Type 1 diabetes patients in all four CD4+ subsets. Among type 1 diabetes patients, VDJ junctions had fewer insertions and more deletions.

The entirety of the isolated RNA underwent reverse transcription, so expressed TCRB transcripts were sequenced. Each sample of naive, central memory or regulatory T cells had, on average, about 3.57 million reads. This table comes from immunoSEQ multiplex PCR, and its TCRdb copy is limited to in-frame clones, with some not included. The sample carries more than 130,000 clones, less than 8.5% recorded once. This clone has more than one count but fewer than ten. What it binds is not known. This may come from a read error, since a much larger clone is one base off. The sequence was obtained from a young woman in good health. Sequencing used central memory CD4+ T cells from blood.

As DNA, the CDR3 is TGTGCCAGCAGCTTAAGCGGGAGCTCCTACAATGAGCAGTTCTTC. Translated, it gives CASSLSGSSYNEQFF. The chain links TRBV7-2 to TRBJ2-1, with 8 bases lining up with TRBD2. This CDR3 is built from 15 residues. Unmatched junction bases numbered 0, after V lost 2 bases and J lost 0 bases. The germline gives CDR1 SGHTA, CDR2 FQGNSA.